Listed here are 28 T cell receptor beta chains from one sample, sequenced in a study of OX40 agonist ivuxolimab in advanced cancers. Generated by immunoSEQ multiplex PCR, the TCRdb table keeps only in-frame clones and is missing some. The table shows about 79,000 clones, with 90% occurring only once. The sample was CD4+ or CD8+ T cells sorted from blood, taken in a trial of the OX40 agonist ivuxolimab. These TCRs come from an adult with an advanced solid tumor such as melanoma, head and neck, liver or kidney cancer.

The chain carries TRBV30 and TRBJ2-7, with 8 bases that match TRBD2. V lost 3 bases, J lost 0 bases, and 4 bases stayed unmatched. The CDR3 has 14 residues. Germline V gene sequence: CDR1 GTSNPN, CDR2 SVGIG (reference sequence). Written as DNA, the CDR3 is TGTGCCTGGAGGGTAGCGGGGAGCTCCTACGAGCAGTACTTC. Its translation is CAWRVAGSSYEQYF.

The CDR3 sequence: CASSALVATNEKLFF. The CDR3 DNA reads TGTGCCAGCAGTGCCCTCGTGGCAACTAATGAAAAACTGTTTTTT. The rearrangement links TRBV6-1 to TRBJ1-4, with D hard to call. This CDR3 has 15 amino acids. Germline V lookup: CDR1 MNHNS, CDR2 SASEGT. V dropped 4 bases and J dropped 0 bases, with 9 bases sitting between them.

The gene calls are TRBV7-6 and TRBJ1-2; unclear D gene. V gave up 5 bases and J gave up 7 bases, with 23 bases separating them. The germline CDR1 and CDR2 sequences are SGHVS and FNYEAQ. The CDR3 has 16 amino acids. In nucleotides, the CDR3 is TGTGCCAGCAGCCCACTCTCCGGAGGGTCAATAGGTGGCTACACCTTC. Its translation: CASSPLSGGSIGGYTF.

This rearrangement joins TRBV11-2 to TRBJ2-3, with TRBD2 matching 8 bases. This CDR3 comprises 18 residues. V trimming: 4 bases; J trimming: 6 bases; junction bases outside the gene matches: 18. Germline-derived CDR1 and CDR2 are SGHAT and FQNNGV. In DNA, the CDR3 is TGTGCCAGCAGCTCCGAGGCCTGGCGGGGGGCCTTCCGGGATACGCAGTATTTT. Translated, it gives CASSSEAWRGAFRDTQYF.

There are a few counts of this clone. The chain uses TRBV9 and TRBJ2-6; no definite D call. CDR3 length: 13 amino acids. Germline V gene lookup returns CDR1 SGDLS and CDR2 YYNGEE. The germline V and J ends were trimmed by 4 bases and 5 bases, with 7 bases remaining between them. CDR3 sequence reads: CASSPTRANVLTF. CDR3 bases: TGTGCCAGCAGCCCCACCCGGGCCAACGTCCTGACTTTC. The whole variable domain, remainder taken from reference TRBV9 and TRBJ2-6, is DSGVTQTPKHLITATGQRVTLRCSPRSGDLSVYWYQQSLDQGLQFLIQYYNGEERAKGNILERFSAQQFPDLHSELNLSSLELGDSALYFCASSPTRANVLTFGAGSRLTVL.

This rearrangement joins TRBV27 to TRBJ1-2; D uncertain. This CDR3 is built from 11 residues. V was clipped by 4 bases and J by 5 bases, with 5 bases between them. Germline loops: CDR1 MNHEY, CDR2 SMNVEV (reference sequence). The CDR3 here is CASSSGYGYTF. Here the CDR3 DNA reads TGTGCCAGCAGTTCTGGGTATGGCTACACCTTC.

CDR3 bases: TGTGCCTGGAGTGTAAGGGCTGGACTAGCCGGCACCGGGGAGCTGTTTTTT. The encoded protein is CAWSVRAGLAGTGELFF. V is TRBV30 and J is TRBJ2-2, with 8 bases aligning to TRBD2. After removal of 0 bases from V and 4 bases from J, the junction contained 10 bases not matched to a gene. The CDR3 is made up of 17 amino acids. The V gene's germline CDR1 is GTSNPN and CDR2 SVGIG (reference sequence).

The chain combines TRBV4-1 with TRBJ1-5; no clear D. Germline V gene data show CDR1 as MGHRA and CDR2 as YSYEKL. The CDR3 extends over 14 amino acids. Deletions cut 2 bases from V and 7 bases from J, with 12 bases between. CDR3 DNA: TGCGCCAGCAGCCAAAGGACCGGCGGACAGCCCCAGCATTTT. Residues: CASSQRTGGQPQHF.

The chain is built from TRBV6-6 and TRBJ2-2; a weak D match, TRBD1 (6 bases). The germline V and J ends were trimmed by 4 bases and 6 bases, with 9 bases remaining between them. CDR3 length: 13 amino acids. The V gene's germline CDR1 is MNHNY and CDR2 SVGAGI (reference sequence). CDR3 DNA: TGTGCCAGCAGTTCTCAGGGGCCCGGGGAGCTGTTTTTT. Translated, it gives CASSSQGPGELFF.

In DNA form, the CDR3 reads TGTGCCAGCAGCCCGTCCTGGGACGGGGGCGCGGACACTGAAGCTTTCTTT. It is translated as CASSPSWDGGADTEAFF. The V call is TRBV5-8, the J call TRBJ1-1; a weak D match, TRBD1 (6 bases). The CDR3 spans 17 residues. Trimming cost V 4 bases and J 3 bases, with 22 bases left between them. Germline V lookup: CDR1 SGHTS, CDR2 YDEGEE.

The chain has TRBV5-1 and TRBJ2-5; D unclear. Germline CDR1 reads SGHRS; CDR2 reads YFSETQ. Trimming took off 2 bases at V and 3 bases at J, with 5 bases between the two ends. The length of the CDR3 is 12 residues. The CDR3 loop is CASSFGEETQYF. The CDR3 region has the DNA TGCGCCAGCAGCTTTGGGGAAGAGACCCAGTACTTC.

This clone was observed a handful of times. This chain links TRBV27 with TRBJ1-6, with 8 bases identical to TRBD1. Trimming at V came to 4 bases and at J to 5 bases, leaving 1 base not matched to a gene. The CDR3 covers 14 residues. Germline-derived CDR1 and CDR2 are MNHEY and SMNVEV (reference sequence). The CDR3 is CASSSTGDNSPLHF. The CDR3 DNA follows: TGTGCCAGCAGTTCGACAGGGGATAATTCACCCCTCCACTTT.

The chain links TRBV30 to TRBJ1-6; D unresolved. CDR1 is GTSNPN and CDR2 is SVGIG in the germline V gene (reference sequence). V was clipped by 2 bases and J by 14 bases, with 16 bases between them. This CDR3 is 13 amino acids long. This CDR3 reads CAWSRTLGRTLHF. CDR3 nucleotide sequence: TGTGCCTGGAGTCGGACGCTGGGCCGGACCCTCCACTTT.

The chain is built from TRBV7-9 and TRBJ1-4; no reliable D call. The CDR3 has 14 amino acids. The V end was cut by 2 bases, the J end by 3 bases, with 7 bases between. The germline V gene encodes CDR1 SEHNR and CDR2 FQNEAQ (reference sequence). CDR3 nucleotides: TGTGCCAGCAGCTTATGGGGTGCTAATGAAAAACTGTTTTTT. As protein: CASSLWGANEKLFF.

This clone was seen once. J is TRBJ1-3 and V is TRBV28; 7 bases agree with TRBD1. Germline V lookup: CDR1 MDHEN, CDR2 SYDVKM. The V segment lost 7 bases and the J segment 3 bases; nucleotides outside the gene matches: 12. There are 16 residues in the CDR3. The chain's CDR3 is CASNPSDRLSGNTIYF. In DNA form, the CDR3 reads TGTGCCAGCAACCCATCGGACAGGCTAAGTGGAAACACCATATATTTT. The full variable domain, completed using reference TRBV28 and TRBJ1-3, is DVKVTQSSRYLVKRTGEKVFLECVQDMDHENMFWYRQDPGLGLRLIYFSYDVKMKEKGDIPEGYSVSREKKERFSLILESASTNQTSMYLCASNPSDRLSGNTIYFGEGSWLTVV.

The genes are TRBV7-2 and TRBJ2-2; 9 positions match TRBD1. CDR3 size: 17 residues. Looked up from germline, CDR1 is SGHTA and CDR2 is FQGNSA. Losses at the gene ends were 0 bases for V and 4 bases for J; bases not matched to a gene: 6. In nucleotides, the CDR3 is TGTGCCAGCAGCTTAGCCACAGGGGGCCTCGGCACCGGGGAGCTGTTTTTT. As protein: CASSLATGGLGTGELFF.

The V call is TRBV2, the J call TRBJ2-7; 9 bases match TRBD1. Germline CDR1 reads SNHLY; CDR2 reads FYNNEI. V shed 6 bases, J shed 3 bases, and the junction held 0 bases outside the gene matches. The CDR3 extends over 12 amino acids. The CDR3 nucleotides read TGTGCCAGCAGGGGACAGGGCTACGAGCAGTACTTC. Residues: CASRGQGYEQYF.

The genes are TRBV19 and TRBJ1-5; D uncertain. Germline V gene data show CDR1 as LNHDA and CDR2 as SQIVND (reference sequence). This CDR3 has 14 residues. V was cut by 8 bases and J by 1 base, with 12 bases left in between. Here the CDR3 DNA reads TGTGCCAGTCTTGGGGTGGGCAGCAATCAGCCCCAGCATTTT. Its protein is CASLGVGSNQPQHF. Using reference TRBV19 and TRBJ1-5 for the parts outside the CDR3, the full variable domain is DGGITQSPKYLFRKEGQNVTLSCEQNLNHDAMYWYRQDPGQGLRLIYYSQIVNDFQKGDIAEGYSVSREKKESFPLTVTSAQKNPTAFYLCASLGVGSNQPQHFGDGTRLSIL.

The rearrangement links TRBV2 to TRBJ2-5; 10 nucleotides align to TRBD1. From germline, CDR1 is SNHLY and CDR2 FYNNEI. The CDR3 is 13 amino acids. V trimming: 6 bases; J trimming: 9 bases; junction bases outside the gene matches: 7. The CDR3 is CASREGQGRAQYF. As DNA, the CDR3 is TGTGCCAGCAGGGAGGGACAGGGGAGGGCCCAGTACTTC.

The chain couples TRBV7-9 to TRBJ2-1, with D possibly being TRBD2 (7 bases). Looked up from germline, CDR1 is SEHNR and CDR2 is FQNEAQ (reference sequence). The CDR3 consists of 15 residues. The V and J ends lost 0 bases and 10 bases respectively, with 16 bases between them. The CDR3 nucleotides are TGTGCCAGCAGCTTAGCGGGGGGGCCGTTCAACGAGCAGTTCTTC. This sequence encodes CASSLAGGPFNEQFF.

In regard to this clone: Other DNA sequences in the sample encode the same CDR3. This chain joins TRBV29-1 and TRBJ1-2; weak D call: TRBD1 (6 bases). The V gene lost 3 bases and the J gene lost 7 bases, with 12 bases spanning the gap. The germline V gene encodes CDR1 SQVTM and CDR2 ANQGSEA. The length of the CDR3 is 12 residues. CDR3 sequence reads: CSVEGAGGGYTF. The CDR3 nucleotides read TGCAGCGTTGAGGGGGCTGGGGGTGGCTACACCTTC. The entire variable domain, with the rest obtained from reference TRBV29-1 and TRBJ1-2, is as follows: SAVISQKPSRDICQRGTSLTIQCQVDSQVTMMFWYRQQPGQSLTLIATANQGSEATYESGFVIDKFPISRPNLTFSTLTVSNMSPEDSSIYLCSVEGAGGGYTFGSGTRLTVV.

This clone was seen once. The V gene is TRBV5-8, the J gene TRBJ1-4; 12 nucleotides match TRBD1. CDR3 length: 16 amino acids. Germline assignment: CDR1 SGHTS and CDR2 YDEGEE. With 4 bases clipped from V and 2 bases from J, the junction kept 3 bases outside the gene matches. The CDR3 DNA reads as TGTGCCAGCAGCCCCGGGACAGGGGGCACTAATGAAAAACTGTTTTTT. Residues: CASSPGTGGTNEKLFF.

The V call is TRBV14, the J call TRBJ2-1, with a possible D match to TRBD1 (5 bases). CDR1 SGHDN and CDR2 FVKESK come from the germline V gene. Trimming cost V 5 bases and J 7 bases, with 12 bases left between them. The CDR3 length is 13 residues. CDR3 in DNA: TGTGCCAGCAGCTGGGGCTTGCTGAATGAGCAGTTCTTC. Encoded protein: CASSWGLLNEQFF.

The chain combines TRBV2 with TRBJ2-1; 7 bases map to TRBD2. From germline, CDR1 is SNHLY and CDR2 FYNNEI. The CDR3 has 13 residues. Trimming cost V 2 bases and J 15 bases; bases outside gene matches: 10. CDR3 residues: CASSEREGQGPFF. CDR3 coding DNA: TGTGCCAGCAGTGAAAGGGAGGGGCAGGGACCGTTCTTC.

CDR3 region: CASSGDRGSGTEAFF. CDR3 DNA: TGTGCCAGCAGTGGGGACAGGGGATCGGGGACTGAAGCTTTCTTT. The V and J genes are TRBV6-1 and TRBJ1-1, with 10 bases aligning to TRBD1. The CDR3 has 15 amino acids. J lost 5 bases, V lost 4 bases, and 7 bases had no gene match. From germline, CDR1 is MNHNS and CDR2 SASEGT.

This chain connects TRBV5-6 to TRBJ1-6; TRBD1 agrees at 7 bases. The V and J ends lost 2 bases and 7 bases, in that order; junction bases with no gene match: 6. This CDR3 is built from 15 residues. CDR1 and CDR2 (germline): SGHDT, YYEEEE. The CDR3 DNA follows: TGTGCCAGCAGCTTTTTTCAGGGGGTAAATTCACCCCTCCACTTT. Translating it yields CASSFFQGVNSPLHF.

The chain combines TRBV27 with TRBJ2-3, with D perhaps TRBD2 (5 bases). The CDR3 runs to 13 residues. Germline V lookup: CDR1 MNHEY, CDR2 SMNVEV (reference sequence). Trimming removed 5 bases from V and 4 bases from J, with 10 bases in between. CDR3 residues: CASSRTGADTQYF. Here the CDR3 DNA reads TGTGCCAGCAGTAGGACTGGCGCAGATACGCAGTATTTT.

The chain's CDR3 is CASSFLWAGEQYV. The CDR3, as DNA: TGTGCCAGCAGCTTCCTTTGGGCAGGTGAGCAGTACGTC. The chain links TRBV5-5 to TRBJ2-7, with D unclear. From germline, CDR1 is SGHKS and CDR2 YYEKEE (reference sequence). The CDR3 is made up of 13 amino acids. Trimming stripped 2 bases from V and 7 bases from J, with 13 bases between.